This T cell receptor (beta chain) was identified in a study of human T cells and chemical hapten exposure. General study findings and limits: While controls formed fewer of them, expanded TCRs formed significantly more large CDR3 similarity clusters.

V was clipped by 3 bases and J by 2 bases, with 15 bases between them. The CDR3 runs to 16 residues. The germline gives CDR1 SGHTA, CDR2 FQGTGA. Noted time point: pre-sensitization, week 0. As to treatment: therapeutic diphenylcyclopropenone sensitization with weekly scalp DPC. At patch-test visits, sampling came before the patch test. The starting material, unfractionated whole blood, was used for total RNA extraction. TCRdb called the RACE reads again in MiXCR, with one record for every CDR3 protein. The sample yields 240,000 or so distinct CDR3 sequences, about 9% seen once. This clonotype was detected only a few times. Its antigen is currently unknown.

Sequenced here: whole blood, sampled in connection with sensitization to the hapten diphenylcyclopropenone (DPC). The sequence came from a woman aged 35 to 49 with alopecia areata. Some clones in this sample may be carry-over from other donors' samples. This chain uses TRBV7-3 with TRBJ2-3; tentative D call: TRBD1 (7 bases). The CDR3 region has the DNA TGTGCCAGCAGCTTCGGGGGACAGCCCAACACAGATACGCAGTATTTT. This translates into CASSFGGQPNTDTQYF.